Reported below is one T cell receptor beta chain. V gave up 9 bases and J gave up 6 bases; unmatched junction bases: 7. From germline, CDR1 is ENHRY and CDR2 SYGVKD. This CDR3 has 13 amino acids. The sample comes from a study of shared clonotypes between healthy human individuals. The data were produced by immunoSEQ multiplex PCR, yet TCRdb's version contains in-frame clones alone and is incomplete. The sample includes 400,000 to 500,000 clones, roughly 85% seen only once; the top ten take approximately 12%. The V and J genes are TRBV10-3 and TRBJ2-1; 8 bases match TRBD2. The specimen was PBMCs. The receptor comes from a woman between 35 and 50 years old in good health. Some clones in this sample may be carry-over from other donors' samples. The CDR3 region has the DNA TGTGCCATTCTAGCGGGCGGGACCAATGAGCAGTTCTTC. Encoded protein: CAILAGGTNEQFF.